Presented here are 10 T cell receptor beta chains from one specimen sequenced in a study of cytomegalovirus exposure and HLA in healthy donors. Use of 60 Vbeta and 13 Jbeta primers characterized the PCR. Data came from immunoSEQ multiplex PCR; TCRdb stores just in-frame clones and leaves some out. The sample has tens of thousands of clones; more than 60% are singletons. Sequencing input: PBMCs. The receptor source for this set is a male donor in good health and CMV-seropositive.

This CDR3 is CASSSTRAGTTEAFF. CDR3 nucleotide sequence: TGTGCCAGCAGCTCCACCCGCGCGGGGACCACTGAAGCTTTCTTT. The rearrangement joins TRBV7-2 to TRBJ1-1, with a possible D match to TRBD1 (5 bases). The V gene lost 4 bases and the J gene lost 4 bases, with 16 bases spanning the gap. Germline lookup yields CDR1 SGHTA and CDR2 FQGNSA. This CDR3 is built from 15 residues.

The rearrangement joins TRBV15 to TRBJ2-6; D gene ambiguous. The CDR3 totals 13 residues. The V end was cut by 1 base, the J end by 8 bases, with 6 bases between. Germline assignment: CDR1 LNHNV and CDR2 YYDKDF (reference sequence). In DNA form, the CDR3 reads TGTGCCACCAGCAGAGTTCCGTCCAACGTCCTGACTTTC. This gives the protein CATSRVPSNVLTF. Full variable domain (rest looked up from reference TRBV15 and TRBJ2-6): DAMVIQNPRYQVTQFGKPVTLSCSQTLNHNVMYWYQQKSSQAPKLLFHYYDKDFNNEADTPDNFQSRRPNTSFCFLDIRSPGLGDTAMYLCATSRVPSNVLTFGAGSRLTVL.

This clone was detected only a few times. The chain couples TRBV5-4 to TRBJ2-7; 8 bases align to TRBD1. Germline CDR1 is SGHNT and CDR2 is YYREEE (reference sequence). The J segment lost 4 bases and the V segment lost 4 bases, leaving 7 bases of the junction unmatched. This CDR3 comprises 14 residues. The CDR3 nucleotides read TGTGCCAGCAGCAAAGGACAGGGCCGGTACGAGCAGTACTTC. Its protein is CASSKGQGRYEQYF.

The chain recombines TRBV5-1 with TRBJ2-2; 7 positions match TRBD1. This CDR3 region has 17 residues. V lost 0 bases, J lost 4 bases, and 9 bases stayed unmatched. The V gene's germline CDR1 is SGHRS and CDR2 YFSETQ. In DNA, the CDR3 is TGCGCCAGCAGCTTGGCCCAAGGGGGCGCGCCCACCGGGGAGCTGTTTTTT. It translates to CASSLAQGGAPTGELFF.

V is TRBV27 and J is TRBJ2-2; D may be TRBD2 (5 bases). CDR3 length: 14 amino acids. Trimming removed 2 bases from V and 5 bases from J, with 9 bases in between. CDR1 is MNHEY and CDR2 is SMNVEV in the germline V gene (reference sequence). This chain's CDR3 is CASSLGRGTGELFF. The CDR3 DNA follows: TGTGCCAGCAGTTTAGGCCGCGGGACCGGGGAGCTGTTTTTT.

The chain recombines TRBV6-5 with TRBJ2-1; TRBD2 agrees at 8 bases. Germline-derived CDR1 and CDR2 are MNHEY and SVGAGI. J was trimmed by 4 bases and V by 2 bases; bases with no gene match: 4. This CDR3 comprises 15 residues. The CDR3 DNA reads TGTGCCAGCAGTTACGGGACTAGTCGGTACAATGAGCAGTTCTTC. Encoded protein: CASSYGTSRYNEQFF.

This clone was observed a single time. The chain has TRBV7-2 and TRBJ1-2; D is perhaps TRBD1 (5 bases). Trimming cost V 4 bases and J 4 bases, with 13 bases left between them. Per germline, CDR1 SGHTA and CDR2 FQGNSA. CDR3 length: 14 residues. The CDR3 here is CASSWIGQGYGYTF. CDR3 nucleotides: TGTGCCAGCAGCTGGATAGGGCAGGGCTATGGCTACACCTTC.

The chain carries TRBV5-1 and TRBJ2-7; TRBD1 is a possible D gene (6 bases). Trimming took off 3 bases at V and 0 bases at J, with 16 bases between the two ends. Germline lookup yields CDR1 SGHRS and CDR2 YFSETQ. The CDR3 runs to 16 residues. CDR3 region: CASSSLPTGNSYEQYF. In nucleotides, the CDR3 is TGCGCCAGCAGCTCCTTACCTACAGGGAACTCCTACGAGCAGTACTTC.

The chain combines TRBV27 with TRBJ2-3; a weak D match, TRBD2 (6 bases). Germline values: CDR1 MNHEY, CDR2 SMNVEV (reference sequence). V was pared by 0 bases and J by 4 bases, with 17 bases between. The CDR3 spans 17 residues. CDR3 residues: CASSLSIGTSMADTQYF. In DNA form, the CDR3 reads TGTGCCAGCAGTTTATCGATCGGGACTTCCATGGCAGATACGCAGTATTTT.

J is TRBJ2-3 and V is TRBV29-1; the D gene is possibly TRBD1 (5 bases). Germline V gives CDR1 SQVTM, CDR2 ANQGSEA. Trimming cost V 4 bases and J 6 bases, with 11 bases left between them. The CDR3 runs to 12 residues. The DNA for the CDR3 is TGCAGCGTTGTCAGGGTAGAGGATACGCAGTATTTT. This gives the protein CSVVRVEDTQYF.